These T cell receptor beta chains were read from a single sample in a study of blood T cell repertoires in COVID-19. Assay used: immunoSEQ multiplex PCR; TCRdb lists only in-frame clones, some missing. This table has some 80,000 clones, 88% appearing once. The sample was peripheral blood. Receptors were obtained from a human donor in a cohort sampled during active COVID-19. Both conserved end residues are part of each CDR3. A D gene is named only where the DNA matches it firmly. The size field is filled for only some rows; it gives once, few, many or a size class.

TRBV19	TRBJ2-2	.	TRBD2	CASSPHIGLAPNTGELFF	TGTGCCAGTAGTCCTCACATAGGACTAGCGCCGAACACCGGGGAGCTGTTTTTT
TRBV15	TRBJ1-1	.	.	CATSSLGARNTEAFF	TGTGCCACCAGCAGCCTAGGGGCGAGGAACACTGAAGCTTTCTTT
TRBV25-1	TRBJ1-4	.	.	CASSEASPSEKLFF	TGTGCCAGCAGTGAGGCTTCCCCCTCCGAAAAACTGTTTTTT
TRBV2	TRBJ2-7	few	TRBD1	CASTPGGQAVAQYF	TGTGCCAGCACCCCCGGGGGACAGGCCGTAGCGCAGTACTTC
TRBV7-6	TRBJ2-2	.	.	CASSPITANTGELFF	TGTGCCAGCAGCCCAATAACTGCGAACACCGGGGAGCTGTTTTTT
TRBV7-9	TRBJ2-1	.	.	CASSLEAWSPYNEQFF	TGTGCCAGCAGCTTAGAGGCTTGGAGTCCCTACAATGAGCAGTTCTTC
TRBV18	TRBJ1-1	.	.	CASSRNRDMNTEAFF	TGTGCCAGCTCACGAAACAGGGATATGAACACTGAAGCTTTCTTT
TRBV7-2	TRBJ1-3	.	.	CASSSTGGSGNTIYF	TGTGCCAGCAGCTCTACGGGGGGCTCTGGAAACACCATATATTTT
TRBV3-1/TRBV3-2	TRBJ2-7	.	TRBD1	CASSKPTGPVRYEQYF	TGTGCCAGCAGCAAACCGACAGGGCCAGTAAGGTACGAGCAGTACTTC
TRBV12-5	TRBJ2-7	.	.	CASGLGGTNEQYF	TGTGCTAGTGGTTTGGGCGGGACCAACGAGCAGTACTTC
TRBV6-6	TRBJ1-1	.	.	CASSYSRNTEAFF	TGTGCCAGCAGTTACTCGAGGAACACTGAAGCTTTCTTT
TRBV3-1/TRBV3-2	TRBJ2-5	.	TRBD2	CASSQGTSGYIQETQYF	TGTGCCAGCAGCCAAGGGACTAGCGGGTACATACAAGAGACCCAGTACTTC
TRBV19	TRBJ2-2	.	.	CASRFRDTGELFF	TGTGCCAGTAGATTCAGGGACACCGGGGAGCTGTTTTTT
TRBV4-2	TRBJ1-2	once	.	CASSQDIHTYGYTF	TGTGCCAGCAGCCAAGATATACATACGTATGGCTACACCTTC
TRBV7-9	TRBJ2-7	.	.	CASSASQIREQYF	TGTGCCAGCAGCGCGTCACAGATACGGGAGCAGTACTTC
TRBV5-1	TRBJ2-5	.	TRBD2	CASSLEPLGLAGGDETQYF	TGCGCCAGCAGCTTGGAACCCCTAGGACTAGCGGGAGGTGATGAGACCCAGTACTTC
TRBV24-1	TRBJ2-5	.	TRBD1	CATSGQGQGDQETQYF	TGTGCCACCAGTGGACAAGGACAGGGGGACCAAGAGACCCAGTACTTC